A selection of T cell receptor beta chains follows, all from one sample in a study of blood T cell repertoires in COVID-19. The repertoire was sequenced with immunoSEQ multiplex PCR; TCRdb's copy has only in-frame clones and lacks some. The sample contains about 180,000 clones, about 83% of which appear only once. Material for sequencing was peripheral blood. These receptor sequences come from a woman in her 70s with COVID-19, enrolled during active disease. Each CDR3 is given without its conserved first and last residue. The order of the fields is J gene, V gene, CDR3 protein.

TRBJ1-1,TRBV28,ASSLNQGGLGAF
TRBJ2-5,TRBV5-4,ASSLEGLAGLVGTQY
TRBJ2-7,TRBV27,ASTYSGGARPYEQY
TRBJ2-7,TRBV5-1,ASSSGQGASWEQY
TRBJ2-1,TRBV27,ASSLGGIPYYNEQF
TRBJ2-1,TRBV11-2,ASSLGAGGSEQF
TRBJ1-4,TRBV3-1/TRBV3-2,ASSQAPSNNEKLF
TRBJ2-5,TRBV5-1,ASSDTGAYQETQY
TRBJ2-7,TRBV20-1,SANRVYEQY
TRBJ1-2,TRBV12-3/TRBV12-4,ASSLGGGGYT
TRBJ2-2,TRBV7-3,ASSSKVEGARTGELF
TRBJ2-1,TRBV5-1,ASSGRGRLNEQF
TRBJ1-5,TRBV24-1,ATSDRTGQPQH
TRBJ2-4,TRBV29-1,SVEGQGNIQY
TRBJ1-1,TRBV29-1,SVVRTGNTEAF
TRBJ1-4,TRBV29-1,SVAFGRGGEKLF
TRBJ2-1,TRBV11-3,ASSLTGSTYNEQF
TRBJ1-2,TRBV28,ASSFLGRGGGYT
TRBJ2-5,TRBV29-1,SVVGLAESLY
TRBJ1-5,TRBV10-3,AISAQGSNQPQH
TRBJ2-7,TRBV30,AWSVPDRGQYEQY
TRBJ1-6,TRBV7-3,ASSLTGTGESPLH
TRBJ2-3,TRBV28,ASSLDRVTSPAITDTQY